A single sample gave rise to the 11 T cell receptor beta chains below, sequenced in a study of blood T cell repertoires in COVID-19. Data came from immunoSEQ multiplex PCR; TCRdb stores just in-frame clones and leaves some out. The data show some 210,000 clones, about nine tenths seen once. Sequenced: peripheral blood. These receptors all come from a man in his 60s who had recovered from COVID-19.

The CDR3 coding sequence is TGTGCCAGCAGTTACAGGGACAGGGGGCCTCAGCAGTACTTC. It yields the protein CASSYRDRGPQQYF. The chain uses TRBV6-5 and TRBJ2-7; 12 bases align to TRBD1. The ends lost 2 bases at V and 8 bases at J; junction bases unmatched: 4. The CDR3 is made up of 14 amino acids. Per germline, CDR1 MNHEY and CDR2 SVGAGI.

CDR3 in amino acids: CASSFGPGANTGELFF. CDR3 DNA sequence: TGTGCCAGCAGTTTTGGGCCGGGAGCGAACACCGGGGAGCTGTTTTTT. The chain combines TRBV28 with TRBJ2-2; D possibly corresponds to TRBD2 (6 bases). This CDR3 comprises 16 residues. V lost 3 bases to trimming and J lost 0 bases, with 11 bases between them. Germline V gives CDR1 MDHEN, CDR2 SYDVKM.

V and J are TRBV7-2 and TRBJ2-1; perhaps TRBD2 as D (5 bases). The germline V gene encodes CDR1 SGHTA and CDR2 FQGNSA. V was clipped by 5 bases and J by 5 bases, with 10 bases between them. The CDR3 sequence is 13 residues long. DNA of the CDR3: TGTGCCAGCAGCACTACTAGGAACAATGAGCAGTTCTTC. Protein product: CASSTTRNNEQFF.

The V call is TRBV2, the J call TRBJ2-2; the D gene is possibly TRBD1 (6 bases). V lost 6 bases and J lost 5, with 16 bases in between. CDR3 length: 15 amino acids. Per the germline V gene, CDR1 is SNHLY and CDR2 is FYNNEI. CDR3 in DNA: TGTGCCAGCAGGGGACAAACATTAACGACCGGGGAGCTGTTTTTT. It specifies CASRGQTLTTGELFF.

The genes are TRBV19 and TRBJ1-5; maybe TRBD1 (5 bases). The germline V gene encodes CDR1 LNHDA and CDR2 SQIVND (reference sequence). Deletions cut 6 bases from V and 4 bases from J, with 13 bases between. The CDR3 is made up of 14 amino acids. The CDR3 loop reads CASSITGVNQPQHF. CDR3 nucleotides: TGTGCCAGTAGCATAACAGGAGTAAATCAGCCCCAGCATTTT.

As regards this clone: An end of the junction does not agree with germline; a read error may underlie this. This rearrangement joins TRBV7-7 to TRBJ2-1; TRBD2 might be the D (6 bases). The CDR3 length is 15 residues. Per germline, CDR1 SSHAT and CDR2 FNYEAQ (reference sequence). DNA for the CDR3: TGTGCTAGCAGCTTAACGGGGGAGTCCTACAATGAGCAGTTCTTC. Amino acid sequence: CASSLTGESYNEQFF.

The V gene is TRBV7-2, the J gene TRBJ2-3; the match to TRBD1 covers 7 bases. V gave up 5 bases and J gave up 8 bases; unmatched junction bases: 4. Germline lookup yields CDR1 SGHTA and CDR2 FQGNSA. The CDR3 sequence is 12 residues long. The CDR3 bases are TGTGCCAGCAGCAAACAGGGGACTACGCAGTATTTT. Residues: CASSKQGTTQYF.

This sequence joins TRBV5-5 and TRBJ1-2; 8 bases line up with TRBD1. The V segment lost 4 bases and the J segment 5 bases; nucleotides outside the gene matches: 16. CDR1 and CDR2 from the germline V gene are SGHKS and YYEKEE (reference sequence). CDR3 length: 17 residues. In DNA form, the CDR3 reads TGTGCCAGCAGCCCTACTGGCCGCGGACAGGGAGGGTATGGCTACACCTTC. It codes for CASSPTGRGQGGYGYTF.

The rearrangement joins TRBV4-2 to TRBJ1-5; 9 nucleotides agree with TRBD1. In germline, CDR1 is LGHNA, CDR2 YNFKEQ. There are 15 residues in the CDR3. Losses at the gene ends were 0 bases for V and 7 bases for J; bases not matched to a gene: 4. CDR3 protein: CASSQEGQGRQPQHF. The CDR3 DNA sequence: TGTGCCAGCAGCCAAGAGGGACAGGGCCGACAGCCCCAGCATTTT.

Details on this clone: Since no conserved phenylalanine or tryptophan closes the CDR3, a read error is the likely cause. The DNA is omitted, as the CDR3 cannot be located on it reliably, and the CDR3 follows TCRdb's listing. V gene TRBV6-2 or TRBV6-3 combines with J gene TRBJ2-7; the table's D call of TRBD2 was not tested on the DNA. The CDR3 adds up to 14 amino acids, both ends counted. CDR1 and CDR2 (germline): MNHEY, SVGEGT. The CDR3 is CASSYSGTSGLGRL.

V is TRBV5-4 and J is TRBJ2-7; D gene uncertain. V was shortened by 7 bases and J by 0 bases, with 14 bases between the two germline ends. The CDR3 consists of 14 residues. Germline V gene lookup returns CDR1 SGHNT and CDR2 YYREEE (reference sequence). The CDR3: CASSSQALSYEQYF. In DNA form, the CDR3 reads TGTGCCAGCTCTTCCCAGGCCCTCTCCTACGAGCAGTACTTC.